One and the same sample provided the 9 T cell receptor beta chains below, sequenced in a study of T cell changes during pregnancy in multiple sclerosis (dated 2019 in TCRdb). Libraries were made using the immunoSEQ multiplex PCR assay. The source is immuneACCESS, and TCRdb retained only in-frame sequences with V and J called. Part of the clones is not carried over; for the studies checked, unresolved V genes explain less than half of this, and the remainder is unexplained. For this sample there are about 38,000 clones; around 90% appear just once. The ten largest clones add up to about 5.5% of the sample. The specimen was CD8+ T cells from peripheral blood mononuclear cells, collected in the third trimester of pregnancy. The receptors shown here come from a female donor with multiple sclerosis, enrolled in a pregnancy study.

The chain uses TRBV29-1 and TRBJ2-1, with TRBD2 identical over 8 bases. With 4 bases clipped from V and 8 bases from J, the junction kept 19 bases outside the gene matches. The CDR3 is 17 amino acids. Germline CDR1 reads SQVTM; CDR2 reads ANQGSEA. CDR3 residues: CSVAGASGRGVVDEQFF. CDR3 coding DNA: TGCAGCGTTGCGGGGGCTAGCGGGCGGGGTGTAGTAGATGAGCAGTTCTTC.

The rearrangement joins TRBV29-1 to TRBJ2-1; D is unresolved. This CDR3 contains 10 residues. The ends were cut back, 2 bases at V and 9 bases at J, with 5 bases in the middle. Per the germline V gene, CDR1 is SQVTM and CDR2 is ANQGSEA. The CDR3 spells CSVESTEQFF. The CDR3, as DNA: TGCAGCGTTGAATCTACTGAGCAGTTCTTC.

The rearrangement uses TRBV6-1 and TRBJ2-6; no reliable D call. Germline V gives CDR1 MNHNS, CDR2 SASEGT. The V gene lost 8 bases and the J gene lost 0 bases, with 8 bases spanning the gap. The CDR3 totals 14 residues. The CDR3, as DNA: TGTGCCAGCGGAGCAGCCTCTGGGGCCAACGTCCTGACTTTC. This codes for CASGAASGANVLTF.

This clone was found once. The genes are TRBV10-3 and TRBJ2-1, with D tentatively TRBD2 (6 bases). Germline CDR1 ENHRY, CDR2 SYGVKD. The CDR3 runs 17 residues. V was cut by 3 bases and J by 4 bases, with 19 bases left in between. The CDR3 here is CAISDPEIGLPYNEQFF. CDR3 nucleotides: TGTGCCATCAGTGACCCCGAGATAGGACTACCTTACAATGAGCAGTTCTTC.

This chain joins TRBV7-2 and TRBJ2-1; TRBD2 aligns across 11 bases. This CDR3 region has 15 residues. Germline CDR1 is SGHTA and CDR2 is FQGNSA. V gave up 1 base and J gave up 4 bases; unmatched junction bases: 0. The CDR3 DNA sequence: TGTGCCAGCAGCTTAGTAGCGGGAGGGTACAATGAGCAGTTCTTC. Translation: CASSLVAGGYNEQFF.

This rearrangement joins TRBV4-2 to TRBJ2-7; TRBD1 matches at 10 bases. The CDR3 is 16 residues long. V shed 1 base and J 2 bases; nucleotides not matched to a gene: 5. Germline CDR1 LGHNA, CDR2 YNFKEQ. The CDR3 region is CASSQVGQGVTYEQYF. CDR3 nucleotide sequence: TGTGCCAGCAGCCAAGTTGGACAGGGGGTCACCTACGAGCAGTACTTC.

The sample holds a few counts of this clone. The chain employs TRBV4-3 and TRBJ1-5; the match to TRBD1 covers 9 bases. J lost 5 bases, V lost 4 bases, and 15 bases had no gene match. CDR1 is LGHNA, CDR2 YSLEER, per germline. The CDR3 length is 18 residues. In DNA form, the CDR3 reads TGCGCCAGCAGCCTCTTCCTACCGGGTACAGGGGGCGATCAGCCCCAGCATTTT. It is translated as CASSLFLPGTGGDQPQHF.

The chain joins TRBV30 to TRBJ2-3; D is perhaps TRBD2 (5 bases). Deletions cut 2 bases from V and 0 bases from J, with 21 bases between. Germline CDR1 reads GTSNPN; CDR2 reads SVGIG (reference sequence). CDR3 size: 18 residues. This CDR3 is CAWSTPRLRTSSTDTQYF. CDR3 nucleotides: TGTGCCTGGAGTACCCCTCGACTACGGACTTCTAGCACAGATACGCAGTATTTT. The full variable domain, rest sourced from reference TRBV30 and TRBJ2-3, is SQTIHQWPATLVQPVGSPLSLECTVEGTSNPNLYWYRQAAGRGLQLLFYSVGIGQISSEVPQNLSASRPQDRQFILSSKKLLLSDSGFYLCAWSTPRLRTSSTDTQYFGPGTRLTVL.

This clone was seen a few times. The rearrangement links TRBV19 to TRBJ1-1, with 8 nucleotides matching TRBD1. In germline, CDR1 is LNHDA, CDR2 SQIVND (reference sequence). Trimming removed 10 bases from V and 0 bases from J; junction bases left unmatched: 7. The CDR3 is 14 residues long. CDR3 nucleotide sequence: TGTGCCACCACGGACAGGGCCTTGAACACTGAAGCTTTCTTT. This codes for CATTDRALNTEAFF.